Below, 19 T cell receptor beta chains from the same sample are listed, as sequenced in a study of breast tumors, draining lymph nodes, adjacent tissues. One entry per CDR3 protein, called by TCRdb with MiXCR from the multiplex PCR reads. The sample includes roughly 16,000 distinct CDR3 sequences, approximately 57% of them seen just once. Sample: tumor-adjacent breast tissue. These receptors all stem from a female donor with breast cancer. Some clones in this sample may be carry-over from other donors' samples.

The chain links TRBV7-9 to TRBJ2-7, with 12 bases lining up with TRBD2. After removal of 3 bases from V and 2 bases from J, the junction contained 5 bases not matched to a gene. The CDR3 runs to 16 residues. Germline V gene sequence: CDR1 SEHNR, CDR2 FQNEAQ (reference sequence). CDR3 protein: CASSLTSGSRAYEQYF. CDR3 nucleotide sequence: TGTGCCAGCAGCTTGACTAGCGGGAGTCGGGCCTACGAGCAGTACTTC.

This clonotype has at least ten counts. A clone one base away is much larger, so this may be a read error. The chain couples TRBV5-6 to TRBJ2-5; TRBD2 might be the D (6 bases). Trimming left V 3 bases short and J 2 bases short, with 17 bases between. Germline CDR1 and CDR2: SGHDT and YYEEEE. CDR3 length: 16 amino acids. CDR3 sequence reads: CASSYRTTGYQETQYF. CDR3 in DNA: TGTGCCAGCAGCTACAGGACTACCGGTTATCAAGAGACCCAGTACTTC.

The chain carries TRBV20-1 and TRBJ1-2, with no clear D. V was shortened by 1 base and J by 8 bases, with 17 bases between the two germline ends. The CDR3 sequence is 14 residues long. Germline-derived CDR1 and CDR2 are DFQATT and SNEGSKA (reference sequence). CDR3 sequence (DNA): TGCAGTGCTAGAGTTTTGTTACCCCGGAAGGGCTACACCTTC. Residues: CSARVLLPRKGYTF.

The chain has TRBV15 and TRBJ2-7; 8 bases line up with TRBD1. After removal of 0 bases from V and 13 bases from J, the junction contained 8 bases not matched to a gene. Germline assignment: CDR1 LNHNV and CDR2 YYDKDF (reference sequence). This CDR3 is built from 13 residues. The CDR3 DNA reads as TGTGCCACCAGCAGAGATAGGTTGGACAGGGTTTACTTC. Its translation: CATSRDRLDRVYF.

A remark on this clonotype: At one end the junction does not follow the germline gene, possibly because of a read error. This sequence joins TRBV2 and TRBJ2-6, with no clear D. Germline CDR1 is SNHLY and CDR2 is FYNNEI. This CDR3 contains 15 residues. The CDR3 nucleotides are TGTACCAGCAGTGTAGGGTGGACTGGGGCCAACGTCCTGACTTTC. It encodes CTSSVGWTGANVLTF. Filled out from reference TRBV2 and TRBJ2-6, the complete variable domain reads EPEVTQTPSHQVTQMGQEVILRCVPISNHLYFYWYRQILGQKVEFLVSFYNNEISEKSEIFDDQFSVERPDGSNFTLKIRSTKLEDSAMYFCTSSVGWTGANVLTFGAGSRLTVL.

The CDR3 DNA follows: TGCGCCAGCTCCCTCGGACTCTTCGCGAACACCGGGGAGCTGTTTTTT. Its protein is CASSLGLFANTGELFF. The chain is built from TRBV5-1 and TRBJ2-2; a possible D gene is TRBD2 (5 bases). In germline, CDR1 is SGHRS, CDR2 YFSETQ. Trimming took off 7 bases at V and 0 bases at J, with 16 bases between the two ends. This CDR3 spans 16 amino acids.

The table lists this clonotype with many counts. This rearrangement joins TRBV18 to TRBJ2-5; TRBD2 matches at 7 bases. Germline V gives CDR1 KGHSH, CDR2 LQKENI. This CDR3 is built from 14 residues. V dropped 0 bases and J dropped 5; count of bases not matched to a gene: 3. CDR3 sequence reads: CASSPPTSRETQYF. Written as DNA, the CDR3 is TGTGCCAGCTCACCACCGACTAGCCGGGAGACCCAGTACTTC.

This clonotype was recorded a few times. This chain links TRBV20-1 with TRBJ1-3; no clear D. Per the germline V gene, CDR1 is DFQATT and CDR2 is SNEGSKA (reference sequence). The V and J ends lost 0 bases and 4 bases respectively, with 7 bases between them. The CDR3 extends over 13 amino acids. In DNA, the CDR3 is TGCAGTGCTAGAGAACTTGGGGGAAACACCATATATTTT. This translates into CSARELGGNTIYF.

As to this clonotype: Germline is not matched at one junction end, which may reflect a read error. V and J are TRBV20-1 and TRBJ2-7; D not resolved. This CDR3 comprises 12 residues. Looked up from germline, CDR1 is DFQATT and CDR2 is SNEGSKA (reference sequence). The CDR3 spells CSAAPGSYEPYF. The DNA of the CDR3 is TGCAGTGCTGCCCCGGGCAGCTACGAGCCGTACTTC.

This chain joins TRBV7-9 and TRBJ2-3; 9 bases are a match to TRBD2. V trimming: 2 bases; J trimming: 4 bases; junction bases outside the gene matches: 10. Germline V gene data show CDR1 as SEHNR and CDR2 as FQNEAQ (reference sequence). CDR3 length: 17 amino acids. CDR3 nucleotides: TGTGCCAGCAGCTTACGTGGGCGCGGGAGGGTCTCAGATACGCAGTATTTT. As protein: CASSLRGRGRVSDTQYF.

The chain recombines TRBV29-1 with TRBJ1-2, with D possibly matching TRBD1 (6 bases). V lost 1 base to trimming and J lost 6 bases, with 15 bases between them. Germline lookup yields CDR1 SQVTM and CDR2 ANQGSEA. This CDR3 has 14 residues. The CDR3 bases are TGCAGCGTTGAAGGGGGCAGGGGCGGTGATGGCTACACCTTC. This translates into CSVEGGRGGDGYTF.

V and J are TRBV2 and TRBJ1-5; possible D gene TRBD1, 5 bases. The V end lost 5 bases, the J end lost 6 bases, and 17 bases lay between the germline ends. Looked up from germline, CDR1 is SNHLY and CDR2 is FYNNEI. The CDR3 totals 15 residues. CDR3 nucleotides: TGTGCCAGCAGTACGGACAAGGGGACGGGTCAGCCCCAGCATTTT. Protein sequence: CASSTDKGTGQPQHF.

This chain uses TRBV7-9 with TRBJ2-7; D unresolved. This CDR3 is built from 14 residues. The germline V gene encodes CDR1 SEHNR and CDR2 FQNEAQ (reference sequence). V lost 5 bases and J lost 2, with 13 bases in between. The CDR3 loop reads CASSPPGSPYEQYF. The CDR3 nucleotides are TGTGCCAGCAGCCCGCCAGGTTCGCCCTACGAGCAGTACTTC.

This CDR3 reads CSAAPTGTDTQYF. DNA of the CDR3: TGCAGTGCTGCCCCGACAGGGACAGATACGCAGTATTTT. The chain is built from TRBV20-1 and TRBJ2-3; 7 bases match TRBD1. The V and J ends lost 5 bases and 3 bases, in that order; junction bases with no gene match: 5. This CDR3 has 13 amino acids. Germline V CDR1 and CDR2: DFQATT, SNEGSKA (reference sequence).

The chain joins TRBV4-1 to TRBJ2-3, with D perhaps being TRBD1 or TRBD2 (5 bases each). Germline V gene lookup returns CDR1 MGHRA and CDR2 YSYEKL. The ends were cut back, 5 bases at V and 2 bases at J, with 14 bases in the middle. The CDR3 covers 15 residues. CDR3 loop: CASSDRQGVTDTQYF. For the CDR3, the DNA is TGCGCCAGCAGCGACCGGCAGGGAGTCACAGATACGCAGTATTTT.

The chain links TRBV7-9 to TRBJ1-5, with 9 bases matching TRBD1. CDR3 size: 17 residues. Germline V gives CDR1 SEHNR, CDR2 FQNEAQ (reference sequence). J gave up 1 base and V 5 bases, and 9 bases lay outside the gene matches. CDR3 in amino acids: CASSLFQQGASNQPQHF. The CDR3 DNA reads TGTGCCAGCAGCCTTTTTCAACAGGGGGCAAGCAATCAGCCCCAGCATTTT.

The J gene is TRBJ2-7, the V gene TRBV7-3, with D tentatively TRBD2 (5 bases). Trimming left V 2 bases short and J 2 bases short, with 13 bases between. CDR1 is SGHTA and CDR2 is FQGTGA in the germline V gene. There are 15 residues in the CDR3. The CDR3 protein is CASSLYPGMTYEQYF. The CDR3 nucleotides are TGTGCCAGCAGCTTATATCCGGGAATGACCTACGAGCAGTACTTC.

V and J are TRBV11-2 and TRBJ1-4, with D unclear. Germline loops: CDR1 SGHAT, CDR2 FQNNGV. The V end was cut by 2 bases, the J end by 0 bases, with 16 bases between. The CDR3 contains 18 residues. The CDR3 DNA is TGTGCCAGCAGCTTAAGCCAGAGGGCAGGCACAACTAATGAAAAACTGTTTTTT. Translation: CASSLSQRAGTTNEKLFF.

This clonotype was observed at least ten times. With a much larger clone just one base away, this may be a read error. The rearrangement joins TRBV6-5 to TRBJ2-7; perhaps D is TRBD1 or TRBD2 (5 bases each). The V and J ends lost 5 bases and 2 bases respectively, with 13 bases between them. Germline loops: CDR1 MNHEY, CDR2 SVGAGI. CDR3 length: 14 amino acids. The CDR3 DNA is TGTGCCAGCAGTCATGGGGGTACAACCTACGAGCAGTACTTC. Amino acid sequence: CASSHGGTTYEQYF.